Below, 19 T cell receptor beta chains from the same sample are listed, as sequenced in a study of blood T cells in healthy people across ages. The second PCR ran roughly 7 to 11 cycles with a sample-barcoded 5' primer and J-beta primers. MiXCR was run by TCRdb on the 5' RACE reads, yielding one entry per CDR3 protein. The sample holds some 1.4 million distinct CDR3 sequences; around two fifths are singletons and the top ten take approximately 7.9%. The sequenced sample was blood. Receptor source: a woman under 30 in good health.

This clonotype was observed a few times. The genes are TRBV2 and TRBJ1-2; no clear D. V was trimmed by 10 bases and J by 4 bases, leaving 10 bases between them. CDR3 length equals 11 residues. From germline, CDR1 is SNHLY and CDR2 FYNNEI. CDR3 residues: CANEGAYGYTF. The CDR3, as DNA: TGTGCCAACGAGGGAGCCTATGGCTACACCTTC.

Comment on this clonotype: One end of the junction is discordant with germline, which a read error may explain. The rearrangement uses TRBV9 and TRBJ2-3; D may be TRBD2 (6 bases). This CDR3 region has 15 residues. The V gene's germline CDR1 is SGDLS and CDR2 YYNGEE. The DNA of the CDR3 is TGTACCAGCAGCTCGGGCGGGACGGGGACAGATACGCAGTATTTT. This encodes CTSSSGGTGTDTQYF.

This clonotype turned up a few times. Written as DNA, the CDR3 is TGTGCCAGCAGCTTGGGACTAGCGGGAGACTACAATGAGCAGTTCTTC. Its protein product is CASSLGLAGDYNEQFF. V is TRBV5-5 and J is TRBJ2-1, with 12 bases that match TRBD2. Losses at the gene ends were 0 bases for V and 3 bases for J; bases not matched to a gene: 1. The CDR3 has 16 residues. Looked up from germline, CDR1 is SGHKS and CDR2 is YYEKEE (reference sequence).

This clonotype was seen a handful of times. The V and J genes are TRBV20-1 and TRBJ1-2; D might be TRBD1 (6 bases). V was clipped by 1 base and J by 8 bases, with 14 bases between them. The CDR3 is 13 amino acids. CDR1 is DFQATT and CDR2 is SNEGSKA in the germline V gene (reference sequence). This CDR3 reads CSARVAGAGGYTF. The CDR3 nucleotides are TGCAGTGCTAGAGTTGCAGGGGCGGGCGGCTACACCTTC.

Only one count was recorded for this clonotype. The chain recombines TRBV3-1 with TRBJ2-1; perhaps D is TRBD1 or TRBD2 (5 bases each). V lost 4 bases, J lost 9 bases, and 19 bases lay in between. Looked up from germline, CDR1 is LGHDT and CDR2 is YNNKEL (reference sequence). CDR3 size: 15 residues. CDR3 DNA: TGTGCCAGCAGCCGAGGGCCCCCCGCCCAGGGTGAGCAGTTCTTC. As protein: CASSRGPPAQGEQFF.

This clonotype has a single count. The genes are TRBV7-9 and TRBJ1-4; 8 positions agree with TRBD1. The length of the CDR3 is 16 residues. The V gene's germline CDR1 is SEHNR and CDR2 FQNEAQ (reference sequence). The trim removed 4 bases at V and 3 bases at J, leaving 7 bases unmatched. CDR3 sequence: CASSSTGAGANEKLFF. The CDR3 nucleotides read TGTGCCAGCAGCTCGACAGGGGCGGGTGCTAATGAAAAACTGTTTTTT.

The V gene is TRBV6-5, the J gene TRBJ1-1; no firm D call. The CDR3 has 14 amino acids. Per the germline V gene, CDR1 is MNHEY and CDR2 is SVGAGI. The V end was cut by 0 bases, the J end by 6 bases, with 11 bases between. The CDR3 is CASSYSGWAPEAFF. The DNA for the CDR3 is TGTGCCAGCAGTTACTCGGGGTGGGCGCCTGAAGCTTTCTTT.

In its sample, this clonotype was seen a few times. The V call is TRBV7-8, the J call TRBJ2-3; no definite D call. Trimming stripped 5 bases from V and 0 bases from J, with 12 bases between. The CDR3 contains 15 residues. Germline V gene lookup returns CDR1 SGHVS and CDR2 FQNEAQ. DNA for the CDR3: TGTGCCAGCAGCCCAAGTCGGACCAGCACAGATACGCAGTATTTT. It yields the protein CASSPSRTSTDTQYF.

V and J are TRBV20-1 and TRBJ1-2; D might be TRBD1 (6 bases). CDR3 length equals 13 residues. V was pared by 3 bases and J by 3 bases, with 11 bases between. From germline, CDR1 is DFQATT and CDR2 SNEGSKA (reference sequence). The CDR3 region is CSASSRGDYGYTF. The CDR3 region has the DNA TGCAGTGCTAGTTCGAGGGGGGACTATGGCTACACCTTC.

The CDR3 sequence: CAISESSTGTAISPLHF. The CDR3 DNA sequence: TGTGCCATCAGTGAGTCGAGCACCGGGACAGCGATTTCACCCCTCCACTTT. This chain joins TRBV10-3 and TRBJ1-6; 7 nucleotides agree with TRBD1. V shed 0 bases, J shed 9 bases, and the junction held 11 bases outside the gene matches. The germline CDR1 and CDR2 sequences are ENHRY and SYGVKD. The CDR3 has 17 amino acids.

In this sample, this clonotype turned up a few times. V is TRBV3-1 and J is TRBJ1-6; no reliable D call. Trimming removed 0 bases from V and 10 bases from J, with 10 bases in between. The CDR3 contains 14 residues. CDR1 LGHDT and CDR2 YNNKEL come from the germline V gene (reference sequence). For the CDR3, the DNA is TGTGCCAGCAGCCAAGATACAGTTAGATCACCCCTCCACTTT. Translation gives CASSQDTVRSPLHF.

This clonotype appeared a few times. The V call is TRBV4-2, the J call TRBJ2-4; D gene ambiguous. The germline gives CDR1 LGHNA, CDR2 YNFKEQ. V was shortened by 3 bases and J by 4 bases, with 7 bases between the two germline ends. The CDR3 totals 13 residues. The CDR3 spells CASSQVEKNIQYF. As DNA, the CDR3 is TGTGCCAGCAGCCAGGTGGAGAAAAACATTCAGTACTTC.

This clonotype was seen more than once but under ten times. This sequence joins TRBV27 and TRBJ2-7, with TRBD1 identical over 7 bases. The CDR3 covers 14 residues. J lost 7 bases, V lost 5 bases, and 11 bases had no gene match. Germline values: CDR1 MNHEY, CDR2 SMNVEV (reference sequence). The CDR3 reads CASSAGTASGEQYF. CDR3 coding DNA: TGTGCCAGCAGTGCCGGGACAGCGTCCGGGGAGCAGTACTTC.

The chain has TRBV7-2 and TRBJ2-1; 8 nucleotides align to TRBD2. Germline CDR1 reads SGHTA; CDR2 reads FQGNSA. Trimming cost V 5 bases and J 10 bases; bases outside gene matches: 13. The CDR3 length is 15 residues. CDR3 coding DNA: TGTGCCAGCAGCCCGCGGGAGGTGGGGAATCAAGAGCAGTTCTTC. It codes for CASSPREVGNQEQFF.

The V call is TRBV7-6, the J call TRBJ2-3; D call uncertain. V was trimmed by 8 bases and J by 2 bases, leaving 17 bases between them. The germline V gene has CDR1 SGHVS and CDR2 FNYEAQ. This CDR3 comprises 15 residues. CDR3 sequence reads: CASPWAEHPTDTQYF. The CDR3 nucleotides read TGTGCCAGCCCCTGGGCGGAGCACCCCACAGATACGCAGTATTTT.

This clonotype was observed a few times. The J gene is TRBJ2-3, the V gene TRBV27; D not certain. Trimming removed 5 bases from V and 1 base from J, with 10 bases in between. Germline V CDR1 and CDR2: MNHEY, SMNVEV (reference sequence). The CDR3 is 14 amino acids. In DNA form, the CDR3 reads TGTGCCAGCAGTCCCCAAGGACGCACAGATACGCAGTATTTT. This sequence encodes CASSPQGRTDTQYF.

This clonotype was picked up a small number of times. The chain combines TRBV25-1 with TRBJ1-2; maybe TRBD1 (5 bases). The V end was cut by 2 bases, the J end by 2 bases, with 18 bases between. The CDR3 sequence is 17 residues long. Germline V gene data show CDR1 as MGHDK and CDR2 as SYGVNS. CDR3 DNA sequence: TGTGCCAGCAGTGAACCGAACCCCATCGGGGCAAACTATGGCTACACCTTC. Encoded protein: CASSEPNPIGANYGYTF.

The genes are TRBV7-8 and TRBJ2-5; 8 bases match TRBD2. The germline V gene encodes CDR1 SGHVS and CDR2 FQNEAQ. The J segment lost 1 base and the V segment lost 1 base, leaving 11 bases of the junction unmatched. The CDR3 is 18 residues long. DNA of the CDR3: TGTGCCAGCAGCTTAGAACCAGCGGGAGACCTCCTCCAAGAGACCCAGTACTTC. It codes for CASSLEPAGDLLQETQYF.

This clonotype was recorded a few times. The V and J genes are TRBV29-1 and TRBJ1-1; D is undetermined. There are 12 residues in the CDR3. Germline lookup yields CDR1 SQVTM and CDR2 ANQGSEA. V lost 6 bases to trimming and J lost 1 base, with 9 bases between them. CDR3 nucleotides: TGCAGCGTGGATGGCCCGAACACTGAAGCTTTCTTT. This encodes CSVDGPNTEAFF.